The 5 T cell receptor beta chains below were found in one sample sequenced in a study of early T cells in non-severe SARS-CoV-2 infection. TCRdb passed the 5' RACE reads through MiXCR, listing each CDR3 protein once. The sample shows 28,000 or so distinct CDR3 sequences, around 5% of them seen only once. The sequencing sample was made of whole blood. These receptors were obtained from an adult who was a healthcare worker with PCR-confirmed SARS-CoV-2 infection or an uninfected control (not recorded which).

This clonotype has at least ten counts. This chain uses TRBV4-3 with TRBJ2-2, with D perhaps matching TRBD1 (6 bases). Germline loops: CDR1 LGHNA, CDR2 YSLEER. The germline V and J ends were trimmed by 2 bases and 3 bases, with 10 bases remaining between them. The CDR3 totals 15 residues. CDR3 nucleotide sequence: TGCGCCAGCAGCCAATCAGGGGCAGACACCGGGGAGCTGTTTTTT. It yields the protein CASSQSGADTGELFF.

This clonotype has a count of ten or more. The V gene is TRBV7-9, the J gene TRBJ2-7, with D unclear. V was cut by 4 bases and J by 6 bases, with 16 bases left in between. The CDR3 is made up of 14 amino acids. Germline V CDR1 and CDR2: SEHNR, FQNEAQ (reference sequence). The CDR3 is CASSSPSSGVEQYF. The CDR3 region has the DNA TGTGCCAGCAGCTCCCCCTCGTCAGGAGTCGAGCAGTACTTC.

Concerning this clonotype itself: Mismatch with germline at one junction end may stem from a read error. The gene calls are TRBV27 and TRBJ1-4, with D maybe TRBD1 (5 bases). The germline V gene encodes CDR1 MNHEY and CDR2 SMNVEV (reference sequence). This CDR3 is built from 14 residues. CDR3 region: CASSLGGPNERLFF. The CDR3 DNA sequence: TGTGCCAGCAGTTTAGGGGGTCCGAATGAAAGACTGTTTTTT.

The chain joins TRBV6-5 to TRBJ2-7, with a possible D match to TRBD1 (6 bases). The germline V and J ends were trimmed by 6 bases and 2 bases, with 23 bases remaining between them. Germline V gene data show CDR1 as MNHEY and CDR2 as SVGAGI. This CDR3 is 17 amino acids long. Here the CDR3 reads CASSRTLQGILAYEQYF. As DNA, the CDR3 is TGTGCCAGCAGCCGAACACTTCAGGGGATCCTAGCCTACGAGCAGTACTTC.

Ten or more counts support this clonotype. The CDR3 is CASGLETGGLKTQYF. The CDR3, as DNA: TGTGCTAGTGGTTTAGAGACAGGGGGCTTAAAGACCCAGTACTTC. The chain combines TRBV12-5 with TRBJ2-5, with 10 bases fitting TRBD1. The J segment lost 6 bases and the V segment lost 3 bases, leaving 7 bases of the junction unmatched. Germline V CDR1 and CDR2: LGHNT, FRNRAP. This CDR3 contains 15 residues.